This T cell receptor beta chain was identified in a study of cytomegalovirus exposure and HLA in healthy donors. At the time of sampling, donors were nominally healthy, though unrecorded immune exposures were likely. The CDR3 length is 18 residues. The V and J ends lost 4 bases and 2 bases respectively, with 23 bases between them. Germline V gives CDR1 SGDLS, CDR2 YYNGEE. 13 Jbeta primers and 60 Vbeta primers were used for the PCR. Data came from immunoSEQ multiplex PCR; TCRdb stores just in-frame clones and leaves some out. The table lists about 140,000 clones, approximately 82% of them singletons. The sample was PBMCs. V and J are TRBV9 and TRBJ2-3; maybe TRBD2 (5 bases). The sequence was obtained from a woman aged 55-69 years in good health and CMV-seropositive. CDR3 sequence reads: CASSLRPRAVLNTDTQYF. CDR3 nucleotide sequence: TGTGCCAGCAGCCTTAGACCGCGAGCGGTTTTGAACACAGATACGCAGTATTTT.